The entry that follows covers one TCR beta chain sequence. The sample belongs to a study of blood T cell repertoires in COVID-19. The data were produced by immunoSEQ multiplex PCR, yet TCRdb's version contains in-frame clones alone and is incomplete. The top ten clones hold roughly 11% of a sample with about 130,000 clones, approximately 89% of them seen once. Germline values: CDR1 LGHDT, CDR2 YNNKEL (reference sequence). Trimming shortened V by 4 bases and J by 4 bases, and 10 bases separated the two germline ends. This CDR3 has 13 amino acids. The origin of this receptor is a woman aged 70-85 years with COVID-19, enrolled during active disease. The chain uses TRBV3-1 (or the pseudogene TRBV3-2) and TRBJ1-2; maybe TRBD1 (5 bases). The sequenced sample consisted of peripheral blood. CDR3 coding DNA: TGTGCCAGCAGCCCCGGAGGGGCCTATGGCTACACCTTC. Protein sequence: CASSPGGAYGYTF.